The T cell receptor beta chain under discussion was sequenced for a study of blood T cell repertoires in COVID-19. Study-wide context: PBMCs, B-cell-depleted T cells, or T cells provided the cDNA or gDNA that made up the material.

This CDR3 is built from 15 residues. Germline V lookup: CDR1 MDHEN, CDR2 SYDVKM. Germline trimming cut 8 bases from V and 4 bases from J; bases unmatched to any gene: 10. Methods used by the authors: Reference gene primer amplification gave estimated nucleated cell counts. Assay: immunoSEQ multiplex PCR; the TCRdb copy retains only in-frame clones and omits some. The V and J calls and clone size are taken from that table; D and trimming were inferred from the DNA. The sample contains some 45,000 clones, about 85% of which appear only once. The receptor was derived from a woman aged 80 or older with acute or convalescent COVID-19. The chain carries TRBV28 and TRBJ2-2; 7 bases align to TRBD2. Sequenced sample: peripheral blood. CDR3 loop: CASLSSGWGTGELFF. The CDR3, as DNA: TGTGCCAGCTTAAGTAGCGGGTGGGGCACCGGGGAGCTGTTTTTT.